This passage covers 30 T cell receptor beta chains from one sample sequenced in a study of regulatory T cells in long-lasting Graves disease. Time point denoted: newly diagnosed GD, antithyroid drugs for less than 3 months. Isolated PBMC RNA provided the starting material for the TCR library. Construction of the TCR beta libraries employed iRepertoire HTBI primers in conjunction with Arm-PCR of CDR3 regions. Each CDR3 protein gets one entry after TCRdb re-called the multiplex PCR reads with MiXCR. The table shows about 460,000 distinct CDR3 sequences, with 14% occurring only once. These records were also assigned to another study, of T cells in Graves' hyperthyroidism and ophthalmopathy.

The sample was peripheral blood mononuclear cells (PBMCs), taken at new diagnosis, from a patient treated with antithyroid drugs. The receptors shown here come from a woman aged 50 to 60 with Graves disease.

This clonotype occurred a few times. The chain is built from TRBV2 and TRBJ2-2; no clear D gene. Germline loops: CDR1 SNHLY, CDR2 FYNNEI. V shed 7 bases and J shed 0 bases, with 6 bases lying between them. The CDR3 totals 13 residues. As DNA, the CDR3 is TGTGCCAGCACGGAGACGAACACCGGGGAGCTGTTTTTT. Protein: CASTETNTGELFF.

In regard to this clonotype: This could be a read error, since a much larger clone is one nucleotide away. J is TRBJ2-7 and V is TRBV2; D is perhaps TRBD2 (5 bases). The CDR3 contains 16 residues. The germline V gene has CDR1 SNHLY and CDR2 FYNNEI. V lost 8 bases, J lost 1 base, and 21 bases lay in between. The CDR3 loop reads CASRRRGFLGSYEQYF. CDR3 nucleotides: TGTGCCAGCCGGCGCCGGGGTTTCCTCGGGTCCTACGAGCAGTACTTC.

This clonotype has a handful of counts. Because the CDR3 is missing its conserved closing phenylalanine or tryptophan, this is likely a read error. The chain uses TRBV30 and TRBJ1-1, with D tentatively TRBD1 (5 bases). V was shortened by 4 bases and J by 0 bases, with 9 bases between the two germline ends. This CDR3 has 13 amino acids. CDR1 GTSNPN and CDR2 SVGIG come from the germline V gene (reference sequence). CDR3 DNA: TGTGCCTGGAACGCAGGGCTGAACACTGAAGCTTTCTCT. It translates to CAWNAGLNTEAFS.

This clonotype was picked up many times. The CDR3 is CASIGGQVYEQYF. The CDR3, as DNA: TGTGCCAGCATCGGAGGGCAGGTCTACGAGCAGTACTTC. The genes are TRBV25-1 and TRBJ2-7, with D possibly matching TRBD2 (6 bases). Germline CDR1 reads MGHDK; CDR2 reads SYGVNS. The CDR3 has 13 residues. V lost 7 bases and J lost 3, with 13 bases in between.

J is TRBJ1-6 and V is TRBV2; 8 bases map to TRBD1. Trimming at V came to 6 bases and at J to 0 bases, leaving 1 base not matched to a gene. The germline V gene has CDR1 SNHLY and CDR2 FYNNEI. The CDR3 spans 15 residues. The DNA for the CDR3 is TGTGCCAGCAGAGGACAGGGCTCCTATAATTCACCCCTCCACTTT. Residues: CASRGQGSYNSPLHF.

In this sample, this clonotype turned up a few times. This chain connects TRBV19 to TRBJ2-7; no clear D. The CDR3 consists of 12 residues. The V end was cut by 7 bases, the J end by 7 bases, with 14 bases between. Looked up from germline, CDR1 is LNHDA and CDR2 is SQIVND (reference sequence). CDR3 sequence: CASKGMRSEQYF. The CDR3 bases are TGTGCCAGTAAGGGCATGAGGTCGGAGCAGTACTTC.

This clonotype showed up many times. The chain joins TRBV12-3 or TRBV12-4 to TRBJ2-7; 8 positions match TRBD1. The CDR3 is 13 residues long. The ends lost 5 bases at V and 4 bases at J; junction bases unmatched: 4. The CDR3 bases are TGTGCCAGCAGTCGAAGGACAGGGTACGAGCAGTACTTC. This translates into CASSRRTGYEQYF.

This clonotype has ten or more counts. The CDR3 sequence is CASSSSGGEVYEQYF. In DNA form, the CDR3 reads TGTGCCAGCAGTTCCTCCGGGGGGGAGGTCTACGAGCAGTACTTC. The chain is built from TRBV6-5 and TRBJ2-7; TRBD2 agrees at 8 bases. CDR3 length equals 15 residues. V lost 4 bases, J lost 3 bases, and 8 bases stayed unmatched. Germline V CDR1 and CDR2: MNHEY, SVGAGI.

The rearrangement uses TRBV9 and TRBJ2-3; D may be TRBD2 (6 bases). The germline V gene encodes CDR1 SGDLS and CDR2 YYNGEE. The V and J ends lost 4 bases and 2 bases respectively, with 14 bases between them. The CDR3 consists of 15 residues. Here the CDR3 DNA reads TGTGCCAGCAGCCCGTCCGGGACTTACACAGATACGCAGTATTTT. As protein: CASSPSGTYTDTQYF. Complete variable domain (other parts from reference TRBV9 and TRBJ2-3): DSGVTQTPKHLITATGQRVTLRCSPRSGDLSVYWYQQSLDQGLQFLIQYYNGEERAKGNILERFSAQQFPDLHSELNLSSLELGDSALYFCASSPSGTYTDTQYFGPGTRLTVL.

In its sample, this clonotype was seen a few times. The chain is built from TRBV3-1 and TRBJ2-2; D tentatively reads TRBD1 or TRBD2 (5 bases each). V was cut by 6 bases and J by 1 base, with 15 bases left in between. Germline CDR1 LGHDT, CDR2 YNNKEL (reference sequence). This CDR3 region has 16 residues. The chain's CDR3 is CASRPPGRQNTGELFF. CDR3 coding DNA: TGTGCCAGCAGACCCCCGGGACGGCAGAACACCGGGGAGCTGTTTTTT.

This clonotype was found many times. The gene calls are TRBV2 and TRBJ2-2; 8 nucleotides align to TRBD2. Trimming cost V 4 bases and J 4 bases; bases outside gene matches: 11. The V gene's germline CDR1 is SNHLY and CDR2 FYNNEI. This CDR3 spans 17 amino acids. The CDR3 sequence is CASSGGVAGGATGELFF. CDR3 in DNA: TGTGCCAGCAGTGGAGGGGTGGCGGGAGGCGCCACCGGGGAGCTGTTTTTT.

This clonotype has at least ten counts. The genes are TRBV19 and TRBJ2-1; 7 bases fit TRBD2. V gave up 0 bases and J gave up 7 bases; unmatched junction bases: 12. Germline CDR1 LNHDA, CDR2 SQIVND (reference sequence). CDR3 size: 17 residues. The CDR3, as DNA: TGTGCCAGTAGTATAGAGGGGGGGGACTCACGGTCAAATGAGCAGTTCTTC. This gives the protein CASSIEGGDSRSNEQFF.

This clonotype was recorded a few times. The DNA for the CDR3 is TGTGCCAGCAGTGACTCAGCGGGACCTAATCAGCCCCAGCATTTT. Its translation: CASSDSAGPNQPQHF. The V call is TRBV6-4, the J call TRBJ1-5; a possible D gene is TRBD1 (5 bases). The V gene lost 0 bases and the J gene lost 4 bases, with 10 bases spanning the gap. This CDR3 comprises 15 residues. Looked up from germline, CDR1 is MRHNA and CDR2 is SNTAGT.

This clonotype was seen ten or more times. The chain couples TRBV2 to TRBJ2-1; 9 nucleotides agree with TRBD2. Germline loops: CDR1 SNHLY, CDR2 FYNNEI. The CDR3 loop spans 16 amino acids. V lost 7 bases to trimming and J lost 5 bases; unmatched junction nucleotides: 12. The DNA for the CDR3 is TGTGCCAGCACCTTTAGCGGGAGCTTCAATCACAATGAGCAGTTCTTC. Translation gives CASTFSGSFNHNEQFF. Full variable domain (missing parts from reference TRBV2 and TRBJ2-1): EPEVTQTPSHQVTQMGQEVILRCVPISNHLYFYWYRQILGQKVEFLVSFYNNEISEKSEIFDDQFSVERPDGSNFTLKIRSTKLEDSAMYFCASTFSGSFNHNEQFFGPGTRLTVL.

At least ten counts were recorded for this clonotype. CDR3 DNA: TGTGCCAGCAGTCAAGGACAGGCTGGGACAACTAATGAAAAACTGTTTTTT. Encoded protein: CASSQGQAGTTNEKLFF. This chain links TRBV11-2 with TRBJ1-4, with 7 bases fitting TRBD1. The CDR3 has 17 residues. Trimming took 6 bases from V and 0 from J; bases not matched to a gene: 10. The V gene's germline CDR1 is SGHAT and CDR2 FQNNGV.

This rearrangement joins TRBV20-1 to TRBJ2-3; tentatively, D is TRBD2 (6 bases). The V gene lost 3 bases and the J gene lost 0 bases, with 16 bases spanning the gap. The germline V gene encodes CDR1 DFQATT and CDR2 SNEGSKA (reference sequence). The CDR3 contains 16 residues. CDR3 nucleotides: TGCAGTGCTAGCGGACCCCGCGGACTAAGCACAGATACGCAGTATTTT. Translation: CSASGPRGLSTDTQYF.

In its sample, this clonotype was seen a few times. It may be a read error: a sequence one base away is much more abundant. The chain joins TRBV5-1 to TRBJ1-1, with 7 bases identical to TRBD1. The CDR3 extends over 14 amino acids. Per the germline V gene, CDR1 is SGHRS and CDR2 is YFSETQ. CDR3 in DNA: TGCGCCAGCAGCACTCAGACAGGGAACACTGAAGCTTCCTTT. Amino acids: CASSTQTGNTEASF.

This clonotype has ten or more counts. The chain combines TRBV24-1 with TRBJ1-5; unclear D gene. This CDR3 contains 14 residues. V gave up 5 bases and J gave up 10 bases, with 17 bases separating them. In germline, CDR1 is KGHDR, CDR2 SFDVKD. CDR3 loop: CATSGRALTGPQHF. CDR3 bases: TGTGCCACCAGTGGCCGGGCTTTGACGGGCCCCCAGCATTTT.

This clonotype was counted at least ten times. The chain joins TRBV4-1 to TRBJ2-2, with D maybe TRBD1 (6 bases). Germline V gene sequence: CDR1 MGHRA, CDR2 YSYEKL. The V end was cut by 3 bases, the J end by 4 bases, with 18 bases between. The CDR3 covers 17 residues. Here the CDR3 reads CASSQGARGRGTGELFF. In nucleotides, the CDR3 is TGCGCCAGCAGCCAGGGCGCCAGGGGCAGGGGCACCGGGGAGCTGTTTTTT.

This clonotype was detected ten times or more. CDR3 sequence (DNA): TGTGCCAGCAGCTTAGGATTTTACAATGAGCAGTTCTTC. It translates to CASSLGFYNEQFF. The chain has TRBV7-3 and TRBJ2-1, with D hard to call. This CDR3 region has 13 residues. CDR1 and CDR2 (germline): SGHTA, FQGTGA. The V gene lost 2 bases and the J gene lost 4 bases, with 6 bases spanning the gap. Filled out from reference TRBV7-3 and TRBJ2-1, the complete variable domain reads GAGVSQTPSNKVTEKGKYVELRCDPISGHTALYWYRQSLGQGPEFLIYFQGTGAADDSGLPNDRFFAVRPEGSVSTLKIQRTERGDSAVYLCASSLGFYNEQFFGPGTRLTVL.

Only a few counts were recorded for this clonotype. The chain employs TRBV9 and TRBJ1-6, with a tentative D call TRBD1 (5 bases). Trimming pared 3 bases from V and 10 bases from J, leaving 11 bases between. The CDR3 length is 13 residues. Germline-derived CDR1 and CDR2 are SGDLS and YYNGEE. CDR3 in amino acids: CASSAQDMSPLHF. The DNA for the CDR3 is TGTGCCAGCAGCGCCCAGGACATGTCACCCCTCCACTTT.

V is TRBV5-5 and J is TRBJ2-7; possibly TRBD1 or TRBD2 for D (5 bases each). The CDR3 runs 18 residues. Per germline, CDR1 SGHKS and CDR2 YYEKEE (reference sequence). V was clipped by 0 bases and J by 0 bases, with 19 bases between them. CDR3 sequence reads: CASSLAGGDLDTSYEQYF. The CDR3 nucleotides read TGTGCCAGCAGCTTGGCTGGGGGAGATTTGGACACCTCCTACGAGCAGTACTTC.

The V and J genes are TRBV11-1 and TRBJ2-1; 10 bases are a match to TRBD2. After removal of 5 bases from V and 0 bases from J, the junction contained 10 bases not matched to a gene. The CDR3 is made up of 18 amino acids. The germline V gene encodes CDR1 SGHAT and CDR2 FQDESV (reference sequence). The DNA for the CDR3 is TGTGCCAGCAGCCCGACTAGCGGGCGGCTCAGCTCCTACAATGAGCAGTTCTTC. Residues: CASSPTSGRLSSYNEQFF.

A note on this clonotype: A much larger clone sits a single nucleotide away, making a read error possible. The chain links TRBV5-1 to TRBJ2-1; no firm D call. CDR1 SGHRS and CDR2 YFSETQ come from the germline V gene. This CDR3 is 16 amino acids long. V lost 1 base and J 5 bases, leaving 16 bases between the germline ends. CDR3: CASSLSPINSNNEQFF. CDR3 coding DNA: TGCGCCAGCAGCTTGTCCCCTATCAACTCAAACAATGAGCAGTTCTTC.

The chain is built from TRBV6-1 and TRBJ1-6; D is unresolved. V lost 8 bases and J 7 bases, leaving 6 bases between the germline ends. Germline values: CDR1 MNHNS, CDR2 SASEGT. The CDR3 has 11 residues. The CDR3 loop is CASRWNSPLHF. The CDR3 DNA follows: TGTGCCAGCCGCTGGAATTCACCCCTCCACTTT.

As to this clonotype: This sequence may be a read error, since a much larger clone differs from it by one base. The chain recombines TRBV10-3 with TRBJ1-5; D ambiguous. The CDR3 runs 13 residues. Germline-derived CDR1 and CDR2 are ENHRY and SYGVKD. The CDR3 DNA is TGTGCCGTCAGTGAAGGCCAAAATCAGCCCCAGCATTTT. This gives the protein CAVSEGQNQPQHF.

In this sample, this clonotype turned up many times. The chain couples TRBV30 to TRBJ2-5; D gene uncertain. The germline CDR1 and CDR2 sequences are GTSNPN and SVGIG (reference sequence). Trimming pared 0 bases from V and 4 bases from J, leaving 9 bases between. The CDR3 is made up of 13 amino acids. CDR3 nucleotide sequence: TGTGCCTGGAGTGTTGGGGTAGGAGAGACCCAGTACTTC. This translates into CAWSVGVGETQYF. Combining the CDR3 with reference TRBV30 and TRBJ2-5 gives the whole variable domain SQTIHQWPATLVQPVGSPLSLECTVEGTSNPNLYWYRQAAGRGLQLLFYSVGIGQISSEVPQNLSASRPQDRQFILSSKKLLLSDSGFYLCAWSVGVGETQYFGPGTRLLVL.

This clonotype was counted between two and nine times. The chain links TRBV25-1 to TRBJ2-7; 10 positions match TRBD2. The CDR3 extends over 15 amino acids. Germline CDR1 and CDR2: MGHDK and SYGVNS. V shed 2 bases and J 6 bases; nucleotides not matched to a gene: 7. Here the CDR3 reads CASSEKASGSLEQYF. The CDR3, as DNA: TGTGCCAGCAGTGAAAAGGCTAGCGGGAGCCTCGAGCAGTACTTC.

Ten or more counts support this clonotype. V and J are TRBV2 and TRBJ1-1, with a possible D match to TRBD1 (5 bases). Trimming shortened V by 2 bases and J by 4 bases, and 14 bases separated the two germline ends. This CDR3 comprises 15 residues. CDR1 is SNHLY, CDR2 FYNNEI, per germline. This CDR3 is CASSETGGSATEAFF. CDR3 DNA sequence: TGTGCCAGCAGTGAAACGGGGGGGTCCGCCACTGAAGCTTTCTTT. Looking up the rest from reference TRBV2 and TRBJ1-1 gives the full variable domain: EPEVTQTPSHQVTQMGQEVILRCVPISNHLYFYWYRQILGQKVEFLVSFYNNEISEKSEIFDDQFSVERPDGSNFTLKIRSTKLEDSAMYFCASSETGGSATEAFFGQGTRLTVV.

This clonotype was counted between two and nine times. The chain is built from TRBV12-3 or TRBV12-4 and TRBJ2-7; 10 bases align to TRBD2. The CDR3 has 16 residues. V shed 6 bases and J 4 bases; nucleotides not matched to a gene: 12. CDR3 protein: CASSPPKASGSYEQYF. For the CDR3, the DNA is TGTGCCAGCAGCCCCCCAAAGGCTAGCGGGAGTTACGAGCAGTACTTC.